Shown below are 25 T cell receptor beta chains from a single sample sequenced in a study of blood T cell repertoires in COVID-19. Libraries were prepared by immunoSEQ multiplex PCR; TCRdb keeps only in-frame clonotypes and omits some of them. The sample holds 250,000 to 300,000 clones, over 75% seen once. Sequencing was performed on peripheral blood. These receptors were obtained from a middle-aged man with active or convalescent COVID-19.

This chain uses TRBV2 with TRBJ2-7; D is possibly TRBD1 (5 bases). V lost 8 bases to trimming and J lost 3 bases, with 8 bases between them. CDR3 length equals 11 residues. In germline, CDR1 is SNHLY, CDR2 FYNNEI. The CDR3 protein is CASQGYYEQYF. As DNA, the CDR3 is TGTGCCAGCCAGGGATACTACGAGCAGTACTTC.

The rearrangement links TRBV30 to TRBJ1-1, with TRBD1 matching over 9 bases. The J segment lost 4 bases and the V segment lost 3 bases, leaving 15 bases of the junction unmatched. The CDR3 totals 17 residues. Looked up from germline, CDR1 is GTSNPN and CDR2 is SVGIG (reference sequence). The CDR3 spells CAWRTTIYRGRGTEAFF. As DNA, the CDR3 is TGTGCCTGGAGGACCACCATCTACAGGGGGCGAGGCACTGAAGCTTTCTTT. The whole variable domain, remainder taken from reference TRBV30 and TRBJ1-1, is SQTIHQWPATLVQPVGSPLSLECTVEGTSNPNLYWYRQAAGRGLQLLFYSVGIGQISSEVPQNLSASRPQDRQFILSSKKLLLSDSGFYLCAWRTTIYRGRGTEAFFGQGTRLTVV.

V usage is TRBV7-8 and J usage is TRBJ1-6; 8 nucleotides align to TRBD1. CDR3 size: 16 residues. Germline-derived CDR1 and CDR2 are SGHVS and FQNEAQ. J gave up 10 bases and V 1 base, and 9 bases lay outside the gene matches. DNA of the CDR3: TGTGCCAGCAGCTTAGGAGGACAGGGAACAACCTCACCCCTCCACTTT. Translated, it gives CASSLGGQGTTSPLHF.

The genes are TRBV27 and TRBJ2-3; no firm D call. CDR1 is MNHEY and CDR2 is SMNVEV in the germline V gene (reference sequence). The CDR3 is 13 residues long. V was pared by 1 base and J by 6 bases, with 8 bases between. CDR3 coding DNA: TGTGCCAGCAGTTTATTTAATCCGGATACGCAGTATTTT. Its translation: CASSLFNPDTQYF.

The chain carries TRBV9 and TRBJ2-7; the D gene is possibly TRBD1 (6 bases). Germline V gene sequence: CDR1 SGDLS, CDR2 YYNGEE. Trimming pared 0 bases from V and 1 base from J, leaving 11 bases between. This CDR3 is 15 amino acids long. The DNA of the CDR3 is TGTGCCAGCAGCGTAGCTACAGGGCCTTCCTACGAGCAGTACTTC. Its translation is CASSVATGPSYEQYF.

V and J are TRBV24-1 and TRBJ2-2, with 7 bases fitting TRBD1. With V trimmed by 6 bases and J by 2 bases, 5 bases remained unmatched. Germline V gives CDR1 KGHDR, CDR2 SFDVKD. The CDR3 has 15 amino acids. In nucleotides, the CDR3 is TGTGCCACCAGTCCGGGACAGATAAACACCGGGGAGCTGTTTTTT. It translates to CATSPGQINTGELFF.

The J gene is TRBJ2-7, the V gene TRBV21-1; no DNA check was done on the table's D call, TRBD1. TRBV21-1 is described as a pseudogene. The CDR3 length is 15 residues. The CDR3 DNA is TGTGCCACCTTAAGCTTCCGGGACAGTCCCTACGAGCAGTACTTC. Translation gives CATLSFRDSPYEQYF.

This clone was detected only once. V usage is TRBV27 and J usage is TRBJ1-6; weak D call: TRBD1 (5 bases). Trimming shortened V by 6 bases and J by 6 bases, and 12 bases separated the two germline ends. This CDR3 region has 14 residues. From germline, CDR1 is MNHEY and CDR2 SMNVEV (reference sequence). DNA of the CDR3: TGTGCCAGCAGCCCCGCGGGGGGTAATTCACCCCTCCACTTT. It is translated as CASSPAGGNSPLHF.

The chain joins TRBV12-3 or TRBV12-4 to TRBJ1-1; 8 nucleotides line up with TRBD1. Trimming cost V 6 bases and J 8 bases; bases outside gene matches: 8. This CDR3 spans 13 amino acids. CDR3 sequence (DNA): TGTGCCAGCAGCCCTGGACAGGGACTCGAAGCTTTCTTT. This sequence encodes CASSPGQGLEAFF.

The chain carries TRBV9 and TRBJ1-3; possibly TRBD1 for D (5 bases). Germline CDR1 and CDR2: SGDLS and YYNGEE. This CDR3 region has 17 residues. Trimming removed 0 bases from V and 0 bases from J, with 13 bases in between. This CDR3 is CASSVGGGASSGNTIYF. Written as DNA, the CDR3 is TGTGCCAGCAGCGTAGGAGGAGGGGCAAGCTCTGGAAACACCATATATTTT.

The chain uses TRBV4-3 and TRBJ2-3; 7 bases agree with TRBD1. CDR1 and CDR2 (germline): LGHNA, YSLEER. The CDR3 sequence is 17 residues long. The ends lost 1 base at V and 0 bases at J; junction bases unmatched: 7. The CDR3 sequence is CASSQGQGIASTDTQYF. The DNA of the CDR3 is TGCGCCAGCAGCCAAGGACAGGGAATTGCTAGCACAGATACGCAGTATTTT.

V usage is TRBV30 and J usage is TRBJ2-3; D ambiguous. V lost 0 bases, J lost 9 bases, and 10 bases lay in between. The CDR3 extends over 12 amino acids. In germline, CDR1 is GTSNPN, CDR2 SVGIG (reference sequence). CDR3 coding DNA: TGTGCCTGGAGTGTTGGCCTGGGCACGCAGTATTTT. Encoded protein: CAWSVGLGTQYF.

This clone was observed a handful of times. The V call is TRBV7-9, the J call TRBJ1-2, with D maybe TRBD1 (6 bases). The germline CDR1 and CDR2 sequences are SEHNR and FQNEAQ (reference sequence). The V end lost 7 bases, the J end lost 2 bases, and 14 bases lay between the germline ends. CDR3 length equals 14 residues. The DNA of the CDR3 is TGTGCCAGCACCCCACAGGGAGGGAACTATGGCTACACCTTC. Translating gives CASTPQGGNYGYTF. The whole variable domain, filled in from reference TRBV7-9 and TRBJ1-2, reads DTGVSQNPRHKITKRGQNVTFRCDPISEHNRLYWYRQTLGQGPEFLTYFQNEAQLEKSRLLSDRFSAERPKGSFSTLEIQRTEQGDSAMYLCASTPQGGNYGYTFGSGTRLTVV.

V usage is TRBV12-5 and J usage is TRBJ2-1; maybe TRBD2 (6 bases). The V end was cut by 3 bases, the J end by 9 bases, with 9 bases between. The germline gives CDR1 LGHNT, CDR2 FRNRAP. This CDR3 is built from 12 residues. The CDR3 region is CASGLEGGEQFF. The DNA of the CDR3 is TGTGCTAGTGGTTTAGAGGGAGGTGAGCAGTTCTTC.

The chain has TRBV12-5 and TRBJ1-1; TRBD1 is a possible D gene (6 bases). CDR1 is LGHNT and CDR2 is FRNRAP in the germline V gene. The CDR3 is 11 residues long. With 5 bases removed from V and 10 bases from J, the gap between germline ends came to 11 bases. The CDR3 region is CASGLTGRAFF. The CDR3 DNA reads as TGTGCTAGTGGTCTTACAGGGAGAGCTTTCTTT.

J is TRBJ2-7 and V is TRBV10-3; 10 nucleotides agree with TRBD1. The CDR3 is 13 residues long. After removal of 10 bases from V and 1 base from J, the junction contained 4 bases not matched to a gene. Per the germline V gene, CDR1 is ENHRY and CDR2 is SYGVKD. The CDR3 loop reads CATGTGVSYEQYF. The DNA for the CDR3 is TGTGCCACCGGGACAGGGGTTTCCTACGAGCAGTACTTC.

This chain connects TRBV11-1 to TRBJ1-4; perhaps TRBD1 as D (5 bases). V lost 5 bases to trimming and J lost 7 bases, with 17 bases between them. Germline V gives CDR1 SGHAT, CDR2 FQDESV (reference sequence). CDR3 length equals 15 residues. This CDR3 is CASSLGPGRSEKLFF. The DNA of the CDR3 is TGTGCCAGCAGCCTGGGACCTGGGAGGTCTGAAAAACTGTTTTTT.

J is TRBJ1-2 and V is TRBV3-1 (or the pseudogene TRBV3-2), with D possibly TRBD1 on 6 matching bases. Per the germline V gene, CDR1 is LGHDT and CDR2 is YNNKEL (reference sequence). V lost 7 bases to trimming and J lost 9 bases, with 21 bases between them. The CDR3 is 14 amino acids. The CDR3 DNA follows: TGTGCCAGCACCGGGGTCGAGCAGGGGCTGAGCTACACCTTC. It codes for CASTGVEQGLSYTF.

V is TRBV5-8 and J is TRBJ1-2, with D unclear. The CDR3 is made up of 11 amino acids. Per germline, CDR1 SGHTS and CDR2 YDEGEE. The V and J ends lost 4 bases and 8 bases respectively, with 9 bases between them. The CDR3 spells CASSRRGGYTF. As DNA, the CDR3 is TGTGCCAGCAGCCGTCGAGGCGGCTACACCTTC.

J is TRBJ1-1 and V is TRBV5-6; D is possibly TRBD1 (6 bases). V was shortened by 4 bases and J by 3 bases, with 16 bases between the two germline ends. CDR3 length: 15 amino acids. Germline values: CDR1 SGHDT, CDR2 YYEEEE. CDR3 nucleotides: TGTGCCAGCAGCCGCCGGGGGGGGGCTGACACTGAAGCTTTCTTT. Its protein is CASSRRGGADTEAFF.

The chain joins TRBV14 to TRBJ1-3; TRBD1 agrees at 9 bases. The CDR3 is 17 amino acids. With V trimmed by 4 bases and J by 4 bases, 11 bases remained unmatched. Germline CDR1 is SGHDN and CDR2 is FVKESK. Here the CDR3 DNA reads TGTGCCAGCAGCCGTTTTACCGGGACAGGGCTAGGAAACACCATATATTTT. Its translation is CASSRFTGTGLGNTIYF.

The CDR3 protein is CASSIGRAGTGELFF. The CDR3 DNA is TGTGCCAGTAGTATCGGGAGGGCCGGCACCGGGGAGCTGTTTTTT. The chain couples TRBV19 to TRBJ2-2, with TRBD2 identical over 8 bases. This CDR3 region has 15 residues. V dropped 3 bases and J dropped 4; count of bases not matched to a gene: 4. From germline, CDR1 is LNHDA and CDR2 SQIVND (reference sequence).

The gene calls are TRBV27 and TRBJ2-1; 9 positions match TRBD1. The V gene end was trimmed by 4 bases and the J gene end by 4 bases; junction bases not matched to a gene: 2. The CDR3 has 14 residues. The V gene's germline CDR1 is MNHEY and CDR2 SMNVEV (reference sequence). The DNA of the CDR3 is TGTGCCAGCAGTTCGGACAGGGGATACAATGAGCAGTTCTTC. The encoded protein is CASSSDRGYNEQFF.

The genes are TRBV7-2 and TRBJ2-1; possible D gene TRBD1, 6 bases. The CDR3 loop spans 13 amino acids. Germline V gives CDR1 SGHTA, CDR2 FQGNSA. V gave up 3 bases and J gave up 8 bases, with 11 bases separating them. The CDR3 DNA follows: TGTGCCAGCAGCTTGACAGGTAGGGATGAGCAGTTCTTC. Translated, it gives CASSLTGRDEQFF.

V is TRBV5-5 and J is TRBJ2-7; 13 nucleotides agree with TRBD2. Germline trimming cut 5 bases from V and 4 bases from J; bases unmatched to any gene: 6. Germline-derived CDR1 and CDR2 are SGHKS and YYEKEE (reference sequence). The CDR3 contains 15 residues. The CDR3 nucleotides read TGTGCCAGCAGATGGGGACTAGCGGGGATGTACGAGCAGTACTTC. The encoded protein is CASRWGLAGMYEQYF.